The present entry profiles one T cell receptor (beta chain) with its context. The antigen remains unidentified. The CDR3 covers 15 residues. After removal of 2 bases from V and 4 bases from J, the junction contained 4 bases not matched to a gene. Germline CDR1 SGHNT, CDR2 YYREEE (reference sequence). The record originates from a study of cytomegalovirus exposure and HLA in healthy donors. Study as a whole: The Caucasian-associated ancestry cluster contained approximately 81% of the 300 to 400 genotyped donors.

Primers included in the PCR were 60 Vbeta and 13 Jbeta primers. Sequencing was performed with immunoSEQ multiplex PCR; in TCRdb, only in-frame clones are kept and a portion is missing. The table shows about 170,000 clones, with roughly 84% occurring only once. Findings and caveats of the study: Sequencing artifact likely explains a cluster of highly shared sequence variants. Indistinguishable V segments such as TRBV6-2 and TRBV6-3 were excluded.

The V call is TRBV5-4, the J call TRBJ2-7; TRBD2 aligns across 12 bases. What was sequenced was PBMCs. This TCR was sampled from a boy between 2 and 10 years old in good health and CMV-seronegative. The CDR3 region has the DNA TGTGCCAGCAGCTTCGAGACTAGCGGGAGATACGAGCAGTACTTC. It encodes CASSFETSGRYEQYF.